The entry below describes one TCR beta chain. The antigen remains undetermined. 13 Jbeta primers and 60 Vbeta primers were used for the PCR. Profiling relied on immunoSEQ multiplex PCR, and the TCRdb table lists in-frame clones only, not all of them. The sample carries about 130,000 clones, roughly 80% recorded once. The data derive from a study of cytomegalovirus exposure and HLA in healthy donors. Study-wide findings and caveats: A list of about 180 TCR beta chains associated with cytomegalovirus was given. As a later analysis showed, a missense DCLRE1C variant was linked to trimming of TCR beta V- and J-genes.

The CDR3 contains 14 residues. The V gene end was trimmed by 2 bases and the J gene end by 8 bases; junction bases not matched to a gene: 11. Germline V gene data show CDR1 as GTSNPN and CDR2 as SVGIG (reference sequence). Every donor was a healthy person donating bone marrow. These donors counted as nominally healthy when sampled, but unrecorded immune exposures were likely. The receptor comes from a woman in her thirties or forties in good health and CMV-seropositive. This sequence joins TRBV30 and TRBJ1-2, with 7 bases lining up with TRBD1. Input material: PBMCs. DNA of the CDR3: TGTGCCTGGAGTAGGGACAGCCGAGAATTCGGCTACACCTTC. Its protein is CAWSRDSREFGYTF.